Listed below are T cell receptor beta chains from one sample, sequenced in a study of cytomegalovirus exposure and HLA in healthy donors. Clones were read by immunoSEQ multiplex PCR, and TCRdb kept only the in-frame ones, dropping some. The profile shows tens of thousands of clones, about 90% of them singletons. The material sequenced was PBMCs. These receptors were collected from a young man in good health and CMV-seronegative. Each CDR3 is given with its conserved first and last residue. D genes are given only for firm matches. Size is omitted from some rows. Given values are once, few, many or a class for expanded clones.

clone size: NA
V gene: TRBV4-1
J gene: TRBJ2-1
D gene: TRBD2
CDR3 protein: CASSQDLLAGRYEQFF
CDR3 DNA: TGCGCCAGCAGCCAAGATCTACTAGCGGGGCGGTATGAGCAGTTCTTC

clone size: NA
V gene: TRBV27
J gene: TRBJ1-1
D gene: NA
CDR3 protein: CASSSASGTEAFF
CDR3 DNA: TGTGCCAGCAGTTCGGCATCGGGCACTGAAGCTTTCTTT

clone size: NA
V gene: TRBV11-2
J gene: TRBJ1-5
D gene: TRBD1
CDR3 protein: CASSLTGGVNQPQHF
CDR3 DNA: TGTGCCAGCAGCTTGACAGGGGGGGTGAATCAGCCCCAGCATTTT

clone size: NA
V gene: TRBV6-1
J gene: TRBJ2-7
D gene: NA
CDR3 protein: CASRPPGAYEQYF
CDR3 DNA: TGTGCCAGCAGGCCCCCGGGAGCCTACGAGCAGTACTTC

clone size: NA
V gene: TRBV27
J gene: TRBJ2-1
D gene: NA
CDR3 protein: CASSFSGVKSYNEQFF
CDR3 DNA: TGTGCCAGCAGTTTCTCCGGGGTAAAGTCCTACAATGAGCAGTTCTTC

clone size: NA
V gene: TRBV7-9
J gene: TRBJ2-1
D gene: NA
CDR3 protein: CASSPVQEQFF
CDR3 DNA: TGTGCCAGCAGCCCCGTTCAGGAGCAGTTCTTC

clone size: once
V gene: TRBV9
J gene: TRBJ1-2
D gene: NA
CDR3 protein: CASSVGVGSGGYTF
CDR3 DNA: TGTGCCAGCAGCGTAGGTGTGGGATCGGGGGGCTACACCTTC

clone size: NA
V gene: TRBV6-1
J gene: TRBJ1-1
D gene: TRBD1
CDR3 protein: CASRVPGQGVGEAFF
CDR3 DNA: TGTGCCAGCAGAGTCCCGGGACAGGGGGTGGGTGAAGCTTTCTTT

clone size: NA
V gene: TRBV20-1
J gene: TRBJ1-2
D gene: NA
CDR3 protein: CSAPTGYGYTF
CDR3 DNA: TGCAGTGCTCCAACAGGTTATGGCTACACCTTC

clone size: once
V gene: TRBV29-1
J gene: TRBJ1-1
D gene: TRBD1
CDR3 protein: CSVGAGGTNTEAFF
CDR3 DNA: TGCAGCGTTGGGGCAGGGGGTACGAACACTGAAGCTTTCTTT

clone size: once
V gene: TRBV19
J gene: TRBJ2-7
D gene: NA
CDR3 protein: CASSMRQKPYEQYF
CDR3 DNA: TGTGCCAGTAGTATGAGGCAGAAACCCTACGAGCAGTACTTC

clone size: NA
V gene: TRBV7-2
J gene: TRBJ2-1
D gene: NA
CDR3 protein: CASSLAGSSYNEQFF
CDR3 DNA: TGTGCCAGCAGCTTAGCGGGGAGCTCCTACAATGAGCAGTTCTTC

clone size: NA
V gene: TRBV7-8
J gene: TRBJ2-1
D gene: TRBD1
CDR3 protein: CASSRDRAASYNEQFF
CDR3 DNA: TGTGCCAGCAGCCGGGACAGGGCGGCCTCCTACAATGAGCAGTTCTTC

clone size: NA
V gene: TRBV29-1
J gene: TRBJ2-2
D gene: NA
CDR3 protein: CSVARPPGTGELFF
CDR3 DNA: TGCAGCGTTGCAAGGCCCCCGGGCACCGGGGAGCTGTTTTTT

clone size: NA
V gene: TRBV5-6
J gene: TRBJ1-5
D gene: NA
CDR3 protein: CASSPDGSNQPQHF
CDR3 DNA: TGTGCCAGCAGCCCCGACGGGAGCAATCAGCCCCAGCATTTT

clone size: NA
V gene: TRBV6-5
J gene: TRBJ1-3
D gene: TRBD1
CDR3 protein: CASRSGGEKGNTIYF
CDR3 DNA: TGTGCCAGCAGATCAGGGGGCGAGAAGGGAAACACCATATATTTT

clone size: NA
V gene: TRBV7-3
J gene: TRBJ2-1
D gene: TRBD2
CDR3 protein: CASSPPAGGRSNEQFF
CDR3 DNA: TGTGCCAGCAGCCCCCCAGCGGGGGGGCGCAGTAATGAGCAGTTCTTC

clone size: NA
V gene: TRBV14
J gene: TRBJ1-2
D gene: TRBD1
CDR3 protein: CASSRPGQNYGYTF
CDR3 DNA: TGTGCCAGCAGCCGGCCGGGACAGAACTATGGCTACACCTTC

clone size: NA
V gene: TRBV7-8
J gene: TRBJ1-4
D gene: NA
CDR3 protein: CASSLEQGWGKGNEKLFF
CDR3 DNA: TGTGCCAGCAGCTTAGAACAGGGCTGGGGGAAAGGAAATGAAAAACTGTTTTTT

clone size: NA
V gene: TRBV4-1
J gene: TRBJ2-7
D gene: NA
CDR3 protein: CASSQAGDAYEQYF
CDR3 DNA: TGCGCCAGCAGCCAAGCGGGAGACGCCTACGAGCAGTACTTC

clone size: once
V gene: TRBV7-2
J gene: TRBJ2-6
D gene: NA
CDR3 protein: CASSLLVSGANVLTF
CDR3 DNA: TGTGCCAGCAGCTTACTAGTCTCTGGGGCCAACGTCCTGACTTTC

clone size: NA
V gene: TRBV5-6
J gene: TRBJ1-1
D gene: TRBD1
CDR3 protein: CASSFRDRVNTEAFF
CDR3 DNA: TGTGCCAGCAGCTTCCGGGACAGGGTTAACACTGAAGCTTTCTTT

clone size: NA
V gene: TRBV7-2
J gene: TRBJ2-1
D gene: TRBD2
CDR3 protein: CASSPGRNVLNEQFF
CDR3 DNA: TGTGCCAGCAGCCCCGGGAGGAACGTTCTCAATGAGCAGTTCTTC

clone size: NA
V gene: TRBV9
J gene: TRBJ2-7
D gene: TRBD2
CDR3 protein: CASSGVGTSGAYEQYF
CDR3 DNA: TGTGCCAGCAGCGGCGTCGGGACTAGCGGGGCCTACGAGCAGTACTTC

clone size: NA
V gene: TRBV14
J gene: TRBJ1-1
D gene: TRBD1
CDR3 protein: CASSLRTGGKVTEAFF
CDR3 DNA: TGTGCCAGCAGCCTCCGGACAGGGGGCAAGGTCACTGAAGCTTTCTTT

clone size: few
V gene: TRBV28
J gene: TRBJ1-1
D gene: NA
CDR3 protein: CASSLRDEAFF
CDR3 DNA: TGTGCCAGCAGTTTACGGGATGAAGCTTTCTTT

clone size: NA
V gene: TRBV11-2
J gene: TRBJ1-3
D gene: NA
CDR3 protein: CASSLRVWGRSSGNTIYF
CDR3 DNA: TGTGCCAGCAGCTTAAGGGTCTGGGGCCGGAGCTCTGGAAACACCATATATTTT

clone size: NA
V gene: TRBV5-1
J gene: TRBJ1-1
D gene: TRBD1
CDR3 protein: CASSSGQGKNTEAFF
CDR3 DNA: TGCGCCAGCAGCTCGGGACAGGGCAAGAACACTGAAGCTTTCTTT

clone size: once
V gene: TRBV7-3
J gene: TRBJ2-1
D gene: NA
CDR3 protein: CASSSYGEDYNEQFF
CDR3 DNA: TGTGCCAGCAGCTCCTACGGGGAGGACTACAATGAGCAGTTCTTC

clone size: NA
V gene: TRBV9
J gene: TRBJ2-3
D gene: NA
CDR3 protein: CASSVTWGADTQYF
CDR3 DNA: TGTGCCAGCAGCGTGACCTGGGGGGCAGATACGCAGTATTTT

clone size: NA
V gene: TRBV7-2
J gene: TRBJ1-5
D gene: NA
CDR3 protein: CASSLDSSGNQPQHF
CDR3 DNA: TGTGCCAGCAGCCTTGACAGTTCTGGCAATCAGCCCCAGCATTTT

clone size: NA
V gene: TRBV7-9
J gene: TRBJ2-5
D gene: NA
CDR3 protein: CASSLEGEWVETQYF
CDR3 DNA: TGTGCCAGCAGCTTAGAGGGAGAATGGGTGGAGACCCAGTACTTC

clone size: NA
V gene: TRBV7-6
J gene: TRBJ2-1
D gene: TRBD2
CDR3 protein: CASSPWTSGNDEQFF
CDR3 DNA: TGTGCCAGCAGCCCATGGACTAGCGGGAACGATGAGCAGTTCTTC

clone size: NA
V gene: TRBV5-6
J gene: TRBJ2-3
D gene: NA
CDR3 protein: CASSLVEGRNTDTQYF
CDR3 DNA: TGTGCCAGCAGCTTGGTGGAGGGCAGGAACACAGATACGCAGTATTTT